What follows are 32 T cell receptor beta chains derived from one specimen sequenced in a study of T cell changes during pregnancy in multiple sclerosis. Libraries were prepared by immunoSEQ multiplex PCR; TCRdb keeps only in-frame clonotypes and omits some of them. Of roughly 100,000 clones detected, under 95% appear once; the ten largest clones hold 1.6%. Specimen: peripheral blood, collected before pregnancy. Source of these receptors: a female donor with multiple sclerosis, enrolled in a pregnancy study.

The CDR3 sequence: CASSLGGGPYEQYF. As DNA, the CDR3 is TGTGCCAGCAGCTTAGGAGGGGGCCCCTACGAGCAGTACTTC. The J gene is TRBJ2-7, the V gene TRBV13, with 7 bases aligning to TRBD1. The CDR3 runs to 14 residues. The J segment lost 2 bases and the V segment lost 0 bases, leaving 1 base of the junction unmatched. Germline-derived CDR1 and CDR2 are PRHDT and FYEKMQ (reference sequence). Looking up the rest from reference TRBV13 and TRBJ2-7 gives the full variable domain: AAGVIQSPRHLIKEKRETATLKCYPIPRHDTVYWYQQGPGQDPQFLISFYEKMQSDKGSIPDRFSAQQFSDYHSELNMSSLELGDSALYFCASSLGGGPYEQYFGPGTRLTVT.

The chain links TRBV15 to TRBJ2-7; D is undetermined. Trimming pared 0 bases from V and 6 bases from J, leaving 12 bases between. The germline V gene has CDR1 LNHNV and CDR2 YYDKDF (reference sequence). The CDR3 is made up of 14 amino acids. The CDR3 reads CATSREVFSGEQYF. The CDR3 DNA sequence: TGTGCCACCAGCAGAGAAGTGTTTTCGGGCGAGCAGTACTTC.

V and J are TRBV4-1 and TRBJ2-7; possibly TRBD1 for D (6 bases). Germline loops: CDR1 MGHRA, CDR2 YSYEKL. The CDR3 sequence is 14 residues long. Trimming removed 5 bases at V and 2 bases at J, with 13 bases between. Written as DNA, the CDR3 is TGCGCCAGCAGCGATACAGGGTACACCTACGAGCAGTACTTC. Translated: CASSDTGYTYEQYF.

This rearrangement joins TRBV7-9 to TRBJ2-5; TRBD2 agrees at 11 bases. V was clipped by 2 bases and J by 2 bases; unmatched bases: 7. CDR1 SEHNR and CDR2 FQNEAQ come from the germline V gene (reference sequence). This CDR3 is 17 amino acids long. In DNA, the CDR3 is TGTGCCAGCAGCTTACCACTGGGGACTAGCGGACAAGAGACCCAGTACTTC. Translated, it gives CASSLPLGTSGQETQYF.

The V gene is TRBV6-5, the J gene TRBJ2-1, with 8 bases fitting TRBD2. Trimming took 0 bases from V and 7 from J; bases not matched to a gene: 8. CDR3 length equals 16 residues. The germline CDR1 and CDR2 sequences are MNHEY and SVGAGI. This CDR3 is CASSYSASGGRNEQFF. In DNA form, the CDR3 reads TGTGCCAGCAGTTACTCGGCCAGCGGGGGTAGGAATGAGCAGTTCTTC.

The genes are TRBV11-2 and TRBJ2-2, with D perhaps matching TRBD2 (6 bases). Germline lookup yields CDR1 SGHAT and CDR2 FQNNGV. The germline V and J ends were trimmed by 3 bases and 4 bases, with 15 bases remaining between them. CDR3 length: 16 residues. As DNA, the CDR3 is TGTGCCAGCAGCTTGGGGTGGCAGGGAGGCACCGGGGAGCTGTTTTTT. It translates to CASSLGWQGGTGELFF. The full variable domain, with the rest looked up from reference TRBV11-2 and TRBJ2-2, is EAGVAQSPRYKIIEKRQSVAFWCNPISGHATLYWYQQILGQGPKLLIQFQNNGVVDDSQLPKDRFSAERLKGVDSTLKIQPAKLEDSAVYLCASSLGWQGGTGELFFGEGSRLTVL.

This clone occurred once. The V call is TRBV27, the J call TRBJ2-7; TRBD1 matches 8 bases. The CDR3 spans 14 residues. J lost 2 bases, V lost 3 bases, and 3 bases had no gene match. Germline V CDR1 and CDR2: MNHEY, SMNVEV (reference sequence). CDR3 amino acids: CASSFDRGAYEQYF. The CDR3 DNA reads TGTGCCAGCAGTTTTGACAGGGGCGCCTACGAGCAGTACTTC.

The chain joins TRBV7-9 to TRBJ1-2; no definite D call. The CDR3 extends over 14 amino acids. Germline V gene lookup returns CDR1 SEHNR and CDR2 FQNEAQ (reference sequence). The germline V and J ends were trimmed by 5 bases and 4 bases, with 14 bases remaining between them. The CDR3 DNA reads TGTGCCAGCAGCCCAAGCCCGGGGTCCTATGGCTACACCTTC. This sequence encodes CASSPSPGSYGYTF.

The rearrangement joins TRBV6-5 to TRBJ1-1; no clear D. Germline assignment: CDR1 MNHEY and CDR2 SVGAGI. CDR3 length: 15 residues. Between the trimmed V and J ends, which lost 0 bases and 1 base, there was a span of 9 bases. The CDR3 loop reads CASSYSYQANTEAFF. The DNA of the CDR3 is TGTGCCAGCAGTTACTCTTATCAGGCGAACACTGAAGCTTTCTTT.

J is TRBJ2-5 and V is TRBV7-2; 12 bases match TRBD2. Per germline, CDR1 SGHTA and CDR2 FQGNSA. The length of the CDR3 is 16 residues. Trimming took 6 bases from V and 0 from J; bases not matched to a gene: 5. CDR3 sequence (DNA): TGTGCCAGCAGAACTCTAGCGGGGGGGTACCAAGAGACCCAGTACTTC. This encodes CASRTLAGGYQETQYF.

The rearrangement uses TRBV7-9 and TRBJ2-7, with 11 positions matching TRBD2. Losses at the gene ends were 2 bases for V and 6 bases for J; bases not matched to a gene: 9. Germline CDR1 SEHNR, CDR2 FQNEAQ (reference sequence). The CDR3 length is 16 residues. The CDR3 sequence is CASSLYSGRGSAEQYF. CDR3 bases: TGTGCCAGCAGCTTATATAGCGGGAGGGGGTCTGCCGAGCAGTACTTC.

The chain recombines TRBV5-4 with TRBJ1-2; D ambiguous. Germline CDR1 reads SGHNT; CDR2 reads YYREEE (reference sequence). The CDR3 runs to 13 residues. The V and J ends lost 1 base and 7 bases respectively, with 11 bases between them. Written as DNA, the CDR3 is TGTGCCAGCAGCTTGAGCGGCTTCTCTGGCTACACCTTC. This encodes CASSLSGFSGYTF.

CDR3 DNA sequence: TGTGCCAGTAGTAGCGAGGGCTATGGCTACACCTTC. This sequence encodes CASSSEGYGYTF. The V and J genes are TRBV19 and TRBJ1-2; no reliable D call. The CDR3 loop spans 12 amino acids. CDR1 LNHDA and CDR2 SQIVND come from the germline V gene (reference sequence). V lost 4 bases and J 4 bases, leaving 7 bases between the germline ends.

This clone was observed a few times. The CDR3 DNA reads as TGTGCCAGCAGTTTATTTTTCGCTGGTGGGGGAGGTACGCATTTT. Amino acids: CASSLFFAGGGGTHF. This chain links TRBV28 with TRBJ1-5; D may be TRBD1 (5 bases). The CDR3 loop spans 15 amino acids. Germline lookup yields CDR1 MDHEN and CDR2 SYDVKM. Trimming removed 1 base from V and 15 bases from J, with 22 bases in between.

CDR3 loop: CASSSQGLGQETQYF. CDR3 in DNA: TGTGCCAGCAGCTCACAGGGCCTGGGGCAAGAGACCCAGTACTTC. The chain uses TRBV11-3 and TRBJ2-5; D may be TRBD1 (6 bases). The V gene lost 4 bases and the J gene lost 2 bases, with 14 bases spanning the gap. Germline CDR1 SGHNT, CDR2 YENEEA. The CDR3 length is 15 residues.

V is TRBV2 and J is TRBJ2-5; 11 positions agree with TRBD2. Germline CDR1 is SNHLY and CDR2 is FYNNEI. The ends lost 3 bases at V and 1 base at J; junction bases unmatched: 1. CDR3 length: 15 residues. CDR3 coding DNA: TGTGCCAGCAGTGATCTAGCGGGGGGCCAAGAGACCCAGTACTTC. Its protein is CASSDLAGGQETQYF.

The V gene is TRBV7-8, the J gene TRBJ1-2; 7 bases are a match to TRBD1. After removal of 5 bases from V and 5 bases from J, the junction contained 8 bases not matched to a gene. Germline CDR1 is SGHVS and CDR2 is FQNEAQ. The CDR3 contains 14 residues. Here the CDR3 DNA reads TGTGCCAGCAGCGCCGCCGGGACAGTATATGGCTACACCTTC. Translated: CASSAAGTVYGYTF.

This chain joins TRBV29-1 and TRBJ2-7; 7 nucleotides match TRBD1. V shed 7 bases, J shed 1 base, and the junction held 10 bases outside the gene matches. This CDR3 is built from 14 residues. From germline, CDR1 is SQVTM and CDR2 ANQGSEA. In DNA, the CDR3 is TGCAGCGCCCCGACAGGGTCCGCTTCCTACGAGCAGTACTTC. Its translation is CSAPTGSASYEQYF.

The rearrangement joins TRBV7-2 to TRBJ2-1; 10 bases line up with TRBD2. The trim removed 3 bases at V and 15 bases at J, leaving 5 bases unmatched. CDR3 length equals 12 residues. Germline V gene data show CDR1 as SGHTA and CDR2 as FQGNSA. This CDR3 reads CASSLKRGGLFF. The CDR3 DNA reads TGTGCCAGCAGCTTGAAGCGGGGGGGCCTGTTCTTC.

The rearrangement links TRBV7-2 to TRBJ2-7; 9 bases map to TRBD2. Germline V gene data show CDR1 as SGHTA and CDR2 as FQGNSA. The CDR3 consists of 15 residues. Unmatched junction bases numbered 9, after V lost 2 bases and J lost 7 bases. The CDR3 reads CASSLYLAGSGEQYF. The CDR3 bases are TGTGCCAGCAGCTTATACCTAGCGGGATCGGGGGAGCAGTACTTC.

This clone was picked up one time. The identical CDR3 is also encoded by other nucleotide sequences in the sample. The chain has TRBV29-1 and TRBJ2-5; 10 nucleotides align to TRBD2. With 2 bases clipped from V and 5 bases from J, the junction kept 14 bases outside the gene matches. Germline CDR1 and CDR2: SQVTM and ANQGSEA. The CDR3 spans 17 residues. CDR3 region: CSVESTSGTAGLETQYF. CDR3 nucleotide sequence: TGCAGCGTTGAATCCACTAGCGGGACAGCCGGATTGGAGACCCAGTACTTC.

This clone was seen a single time. The chain couples TRBV6-1 to TRBJ2-7; TRBD2 is a possible D gene (5 bases). CDR3 size: 14 residues. V lost 5 bases and J lost 7, with 18 bases in between. Per the germline V gene, CDR1 is MNHNS and CDR2 is SASEGT. This CDR3 reads CASSPGWGSEEQYF. CDR3 nucleotide sequence: TGTGCCAGCAGTCCGGGGTGGGGATCGGAGGAGCAGTACTTC.

The CDR3 sequence is CASSGTDWVYGYTF. In nucleotides, the CDR3 is TGTGCCAGCAGTGGAACGGACTGGGTCTATGGCTACACCTTC. The V and J genes are TRBV25-1 and TRBJ1-2, with no clear D. Germline V gene lookup returns CDR1 MGHDK and CDR2 SYGVNS. With 4 bases removed from V and 4 bases from J, the gap between germline ends came to 13 bases. This CDR3 contains 14 residues.

This chain links TRBV7-8 with TRBJ1-5, with D tentatively TRBD1 (5 bases). Per the germline V gene, CDR1 is SGHVS and CDR2 is FQNEAQ. There are 14 residues in the CDR3. V lost 3 bases and J 5 bases, leaving 11 bases between the germline ends. The CDR3 region is CASSFREGDQPQHF. The CDR3 DNA reads as TGTGCCAGCAGCTTCAGGGAGGGCGATCAGCCCCAGCATTTT.

Only one count was recorded for this clone. The rearrangement uses TRBV5-5 and TRBJ1-1; D is unresolved. The CDR3 sequence is 14 residues long. Germline CDR1 SGHKS, CDR2 YYEKEE (reference sequence). V lost 0 bases, J lost 4 bases, and 10 bases lay in between. CDR3 sequence (DNA): TGTGCCAGCAGCTTGGTTAATCCGGTCACTGAAGCTTTCTTT. Encoded protein: CASSLVNPVTEAFF.

V gene TRBV28 combines with J gene TRBJ2-7; TRBD1 matches at 8 bases. V dropped 10 bases and J dropped 6; count of bases not matched to a gene: 17. CDR1 MDHEN and CDR2 SYDVKM come from the germline V gene. The CDR3 consists of 15 residues. The CDR3, as DNA: TGTGCCACCATTAACCCCGGGACAGGACATTTCGAGCAGTACTTC. Translated: CATINPGTGHFEQYF.

This clone was seen once. The gene calls are TRBV4-3 and TRBJ2-5, with 13 bases identical to TRBD2. After removal of 1 base from V and 2 bases from J, the junction contained 4 bases not matched to a gene. The germline V gene has CDR1 LGHNA and CDR2 YSLEER. The CDR3 covers 17 residues. CDR3 DNA: TGCGCCAGCAGCCAAGGAACTAGCGGGGGGGCACAAGAGACCCAGTACTTC. Residues: CASSQGTSGGAQETQYF.

The rearrangement joins TRBV28 to TRBJ1-1, with 8 bases aligning to TRBD1. Germline lookup yields CDR1 MDHEN and CDR2 SYDVKM. V lost 1 base to trimming and J lost 10 bases; unmatched junction nucleotides: 8. The CDR3 has 14 residues. CDR3 residues: CASSLSQPGTGAFF. In nucleotides, the CDR3 is TGTGCCAGCAGTTTATCCCAACCCGGGACAGGAGCTTTCTTT. The variable domain in full, completed from reference TRBV28 and TRBJ1-1, reads DVKVTQSSRYLVKRTGEKVFLECVQDMDHENMFWYRQDPGLGLRLIYFSYDVKMKEKGDIPEGYSVSREKKERFSLILESASTNQTSMYLCASSLSQPGTGAFFGQGTRLTVV.

V and J are TRBV7-9 and TRBJ2-7; 9 nucleotides match TRBD1. Unmatched junction bases numbered 4, after V lost 1 base and J lost 3 bases. This CDR3 has 15 amino acids. CDR1 and CDR2 (germline): SEHNR, FQNEAQ (reference sequence). As DNA, the CDR3 is TGTGCCAGCAGCTTAGTAACAGGGGGCGTCTACGAGCAGTACTTC. It is translated as CASSLVTGGVYEQYF.

This chain connects TRBV7-9 to TRBJ1-5; D gene unclear. V was cut by 1 base and J by 10 bases, with 17 bases left in between. The CDR3 covers 15 residues. CDR1 and CDR2 from the germline V gene are SEHNR and FQNEAQ (reference sequence). The CDR3 sequence: CASSLVAGPEAPQHF. CDR3 DNA sequence: TGTGCCAGCAGCTTAGTCGCGGGCCCCGAGGCCCCCCAGCATTTT.

V is TRBV6-4 and J is TRBJ2-4, with a tentative D call TRBD1 (7 bases). The germline gives CDR1 MRHNA, CDR2 SNTAGT. The length of the CDR3 is 19 residues. V lost 2 bases, J lost 0 bases, and 20 bases lay in between. The CDR3 DNA reads as TGTGCCAGCAGTGACCCAAGCACGGACAGGAGGGTAGCCAAAAACATTCAGTACTTC. This translates into CASSDPSTDRRVAKNIQYF.

The V gene is TRBV10-3, the J gene TRBJ1-1, with 7 bases lining up with TRBD1. The CDR3 length is 14 residues. Germline CDR1 reads ENHRY; CDR2 reads SYGVKD. V dropped 5 bases and J dropped 2; count of bases not matched to a gene: 5. The CDR3 here is CAISSQGSNTEAFF. In DNA form, the CDR3 reads TGTGCCATCAGTTCACAGGGGTCAAACACTGAAGCTTTCTTT.